Following are 13 T cell receptor beta chains from one sample sequenced in a study of Ad26.COV2.S vaccination and SARS-CoV-2 variants. TCRdb's copy holds only in-frame clones and misses some; the assay was immunoSEQ multiplex PCR. Here the sample spans some 500,000 clones, about 91% being singletons. Treatment defined: 19 received Ad26.COV2.S at low or high dose, single or two shots; 5 received placebo; per-sample allocation not given. After the first vaccine or placebo injection, samples were drawn on day 63. The source was peripheral blood, collected in a trial of Ad26.COV2.S vaccine versus placebo. The receptors come from a person between 18 and 59 years old who received the Ad26.COV2.S COVID-19 vaccine or a placebo.

The chain employs TRBV5-4 and TRBJ2-6; the match to TRBD1 covers 7 bases. CDR3 size: 16 residues. Germline V gene data show CDR1 as SGHNT and CDR2 as YYREEE (reference sequence). J lost 2 bases, V lost 1 base, and 3 bases had no gene match. CDR3 sequence: CASSLIQGAGANVLTF. In DNA, the CDR3 is TGTGCCAGCAGCTTGATCCAGGGGGCTGGGGCCAACGTCCTGACTTTC.

The chain is built from TRBV15 and TRBJ1-1; D gene unclear. The CDR3 totals 14 residues. The germline V gene has CDR1 LNHNV and CDR2 YYDKDF (reference sequence). V was cut by 9 bases and J by 1 base, with 15 bases left in between. The CDR3 DNA is TGTGCCACTACCCGAGGACTGACGAACACTGAAGCTTTCTTT. Residues: CATTRGLTNTEAFF.

V gene TRBV7-3 combines with J gene TRBJ2-3; D is perhaps TRBD2 (6 bases). This CDR3 is 15 amino acids long. Between the trimmed V and J ends, which lost 6 bases and 2 bases, there was a span of 15 bases. CDR1 is SGHTA, CDR2 FQGTGA, per germline. CDR3 nucleotide sequence: TGTGCCAGCAGTCCTGGGACTTTTACCACAGATACGCAGTATTTT. This codes for CASSPGTFTTDTQYF.

The rearrangement joins TRBV5-1 to TRBJ2-6, with D uncertain. CDR1 is SGHRS, CDR2 YFSETQ, per germline. Trimming pared 4 bases from V and 1 base from J, leaving 15 bases between. This CDR3 has 17 residues. The CDR3 spells CASSGVVLGSGANVLTF. The DNA for the CDR3 is TGCGCCAGCAGCGGGGTTGTTCTGGGGTCTGGGGCCAACGTCCTGACTTTC.

The J gene is TRBJ2-7, the V gene TRBV6-5; 7 nucleotides match TRBD1. V shed 6 bases and J 4 bases; nucleotides not matched to a gene: 9. From germline, CDR1 is MNHEY and CDR2 SVGAGI. The CDR3 spans 14 residues. The CDR3 DNA reads as TGTGCCAGCAGACAAGACAGGGCCACATACGAGCAGTACGTC. Translation: CASRQDRATYEQYV.

This sequence joins TRBV6-5 and TRBJ1-5; possibly TRBD1 for D (6 bases). Germline-derived CDR1 and CDR2 are MNHEY and SVGAGI. V lost 2 bases to trimming and J lost 6 bases, with 11 bases between them. The CDR3 contains 14 residues. CDR3 protein: CASSYVQGGQPQHF. The CDR3 DNA reads TGTGCCAGCAGTTACGTACAGGGAGGTCAGCCCCAGCATTTT.

In regard to this clone: The sample holds other DNA sequences that translate to the same CDR3. V gene TRBV5-1 combines with J gene TRBJ1-6; 10 bases are a match to TRBD1. CDR1 and CDR2 (germline): SGHRS, YFSETQ. Losses at the gene ends were 4 bases for V and 6 bases for J; bases not matched to a gene: 1. CDR3 length: 14 residues. The CDR3 loop is CASSRDRGNSPLHF. The CDR3, as DNA: TGCGCCAGCAGCCGGGACAGGGGTAATTCACCCCTCCACTTT. The full variable domain, rest sourced from reference TRBV5-1 and TRBJ1-6, is KAGVTQTPRYLIKTRGQQVTLSCSPISGHRSVSWYQQTPGQGLQFLFEYFSETQRNKGNFPGRFSGRQFSNSRSEMNVSTLELGDSALYLCASSRDRGNSPLHFGNGTRLTVT.

The genes are TRBV5-1 and TRBJ1-1; D call uncertain. CDR3 size: 14 residues. Germline lookup yields CDR1 SGHRS and CDR2 YFSETQ. V was clipped by 1 base and J by 3 bases, with 10 bases between them. This chain's CDR3 is CASSLTNRDTEAFF. DNA of the CDR3: TGCGCCAGCAGCTTGACAAATCGAGACACTGAAGCTTTCTTT.

V and J are TRBV19 and TRBJ2-5; possibly TRBD2 for D (6 bases). The CDR3 spans 15 residues. CDR1 is LNHDA, CDR2 SQIVND, per germline (reference sequence). The V end was cut by 1 base, the J end by 2 bases, with 11 bases between. CDR3 nucleotides: TGTGCCAGTAGTATAGTTGGAGGGAGTCAAGAGACCCAGTACTTC. It encodes CASSIVGGSQETQYF.

This clone appeared a single time. The gene calls are TRBV4-2 and TRBJ2-1, with 9 positions matching TRBD2. The CDR3 has 17 amino acids. With V trimmed by 1 base and J by 4 bases, 8 bases remained unmatched. CDR1 LGHNA and CDR2 YNFKEQ come from the germline V gene. The CDR3 nucleotides are TGTGCCAGCAGCCAAGCCCTCGAGCGGGGGGATTACAATGAGCAGTTCTTC. Its translation is CASSQALERGDYNEQFF.

The chain recombines TRBV7-9 with TRBJ2-7; perhaps TRBD2 as D (6 bases). V lost 5 bases and J lost 6, with 26 bases in between. Germline V gene sequence: CDR1 SEHNR, CDR2 FQNEAQ (reference sequence). This CDR3 is built from 17 residues. Here the CDR3 DNA reads TGTGCCAGCAGCCCTGGCCTCGTACTAGCTGGAGCAAGCGAGCAGTACTTC. This codes for CASSPGLVLAGASEQYF.

The V call is TRBV3-1 (or the pseudogene TRBV3-2), the J call TRBJ2-7; 11 bases match TRBD2. The germline gives CDR1 LGHDT, CDR2 YNNKEL (reference sequence). The CDR3 covers 16 residues. The V and J ends lost 5 bases and 7 bases, in that order; junction bases with no gene match: 13. The CDR3 nucleotides are TGTGCCAGCAGCTGGGGATTACTAGCGGGGGCTGGGGAGCAGTACTTC. It translates to CASSWGLLAGAGEQYF.

This clone was found once. The chain joins TRBV12-5 to TRBJ2-3; possibly TRBD1 for D (5 bases). The CDR3 consists of 13 residues. The germline V gene encodes CDR1 LGHNT and CDR2 FRNRAP. V lost 6 bases and J lost 5, with 12 bases in between. CDR3 sequence (DNA): TGTGCTAGTGGCCTTACAGGCCTAGATACGCAGTATTTT. It specifies CASGLTGLDTQYF.